This entry lists 23 T cell receptor beta chains sequenced from one sample in a study of blood T cell repertoires in COVID-19. TCRdb keeps only in-frame clones here, not all; method: immunoSEQ multiplex PCR. The repertoire holds 60,000 to 95,000 clones, with about 90% as singletons. The sample was peripheral blood. These receptors were obtained from a human donor in a cohort sampled during active COVID-19.

This clone occurred once. The J gene is TRBJ2-3, the V gene TRBV5-1; no clear D gene. Trimming left V 4 bases short and J 2 bases short, with 11 bases between. CDR3 length: 14 amino acids. The germline V gene has CDR1 SGHRS and CDR2 YFSETQ. For the CDR3, the DNA is TGCGCCAGCAGCGTTGCCACATCCACAGATACGCAGTATTTT. Translation gives CASSVATSTDTQYF. Drawing the rest from reference TRBV5-1 and TRBJ2-3, the complete variable domain is KAGVTQTPRYLIKTRGQQVTLSCSPISGHRSVSWYQQTPGQGLQFLFEYFSETQRNKGNFPGRFSGRQFSNSRSEMNVSTLELGDSALYLCASSVATSTDTQYFGPGTRLTVL.

The gene calls are TRBV27 and TRBJ1-1, with D unclear. CDR1 and CDR2 from the germline V gene are MNHEY and SMNVEV (reference sequence). This CDR3 region has 13 residues. Deletions cut 6 bases from V and 0 bases from J, with 8 bases between. Here the CDR3 DNA reads TGTGCCAGCAGATTGGAGATGAACACTGAAGCTTTCTTT. Translated: CASRLEMNTEAFF.

The chain uses TRBV6-5 and TRBJ1-2; TRBD1 aligns across 9 bases. This CDR3 comprises 14 residues. CDR1 and CDR2 from the germline V gene are MNHEY and SVGAGI. The V gene end was trimmed by 6 bases and the J gene end by 2 bases; junction bases not matched to a gene: 4. Here the CDR3 DNA reads TGTGCCAGCAGGGGGACAGGGAGGAACTATGGCTACACCTTC. As protein: CASRGTGRNYGYTF.

The rearrangement joins TRBV7-6 to TRBJ2-3; D not certain. The CDR3 totals 13 residues. V was cut by 0 bases and J by 2 bases, with 3 bases left in between. In germline, CDR1 is SGHVS, CDR2 FNYEAQ. CDR3 sequence: CASSLANTDTQYF. The CDR3 bases are TGTGCCAGCAGCTTAGCTAACACAGATACGCAGTATTTT.

The chain employs TRBV19 and TRBJ1-2; no definite D call. The CDR3 consists of 16 residues. V was clipped by 5 bases and J by 0 bases, with 16 bases between them. Germline lookup yields CDR1 LNHDA and CDR2 SQIVND (reference sequence). DNA for the CDR3: TGTGCCAGTAGTTCCACCTTGACTGCCACTAACTATGGCTACACCTTC. Translated, it gives CASSSTLTATNYGYTF.

V is TRBV10-3 and J is TRBJ2-3; 9 positions agree with TRBD2. Germline CDR1 reads ENHRY; CDR2 reads SYGVKD. V was clipped by 3 bases and J by 6 bases; unmatched bases: 10. CDR3 size: 16 residues. Here the CDR3 DNA reads TGTGCCATCAGTGAACTGGCGGGGGGGGGATACGATACGCAGTATTTT. This codes for CAISELAGGGYDTQYF.

The chain has TRBV4-2 and TRBJ1-6; TRBD1 is a possible D gene (6 bases). There are 16 residues in the CDR3. With 6 bases removed from V and 8 bases from J, the gap between germline ends came to 20 bases. CDR1 and CDR2 (germline): LGHNA, YNFKEQ. CDR3 residues: CASRNVGGQVYSPLHF. CDR3 DNA sequence: TGTGCCAGCAGGAACGTCGGGGGGCAAGTTTATTCACCCCTCCACTTT.

The gene calls are TRBV27 and TRBJ1-5; 9 positions agree with TRBD1. The CDR3 covers 14 residues. Germline trimming cut 6 bases from V and 4 bases from J; bases unmatched to any gene: 4. The germline V gene encodes CDR1 MNHEY and CDR2 SMNVEV (reference sequence). CDR3 amino acids: CASSLGQGNQPQHF. As DNA, the CDR3 is TGTGCCAGCAGCCTTGGACAGGGGAATCAGCCCCAGCATTTT.

V usage is TRBV15 and J usage is TRBJ2-5; tentative D call: TRBD2 (5 bases). Trimming left V 0 bases short and J 2 bases short, with 7 bases between. Germline CDR1 and CDR2: LNHNV and YYDKDF (reference sequence). CDR3 length: 14 residues. The CDR3 nucleotides read TGTGCCACCAGCAGAGATCGGAGGCAAGAGACCCAGTACTTC. It encodes CATSRDRRQETQYF.

This rearrangement joins TRBV7-2 to TRBJ2-1; no definite D call. V dropped 5 bases and J dropped 0 bases, with 11 bases sitting between them. The CDR3 totals 15 residues. Germline-derived CDR1 and CDR2 are SGHTA and FQGNSA. CDR3 in amino acids: CASSPSSSSYNEQFF. In DNA, the CDR3 is TGTGCCAGCAGCCCCTCCTCGAGCTCCTACAATGAGCAGTTCTTC.

This clone was counted a single time. V and J are TRBV7-3 and TRBJ2-2; 7 nucleotides agree with TRBD1. The CDR3 extends over 16 amino acids. V lost 6 bases, J lost 0 bases, and 7 bases stayed unmatched. In germline, CDR1 is SGHTA, CDR2 FQGTGA. The CDR3 loop reads CASSKRGGSNTGELFF. The CDR3, as DNA: TGTGCCAGCAGTAAGAGAGGGGGCTCGAACACCGGGGAGCTGTTTTTT.

The chain is built from TRBV3-1 (or the pseudogene TRBV3-2) and TRBJ2-3; 9 positions match TRBD2. This CDR3 contains 17 residues. Germline V gene data show CDR1 as LGHDT and CDR2 as YNNKEL (reference sequence). V lost 0 bases to trimming and J lost 2 bases; unmatched junction nucleotides: 6. The CDR3 loop is CASSQDGAGGPTDTQYF. The CDR3 region has the DNA TGTGCCAGCAGCCAAGATGGGGCGGGGGGGCCCACAGATACGCAGTATTTT.

J is TRBJ1-3 and V is TRBV7-3, with no clear D. Trimming stripped 3 bases from V and 4 bases from J, with 10 bases between. Germline V lookup: CDR1 SGHTA, CDR2 FQGTGA. This CDR3 has 14 residues. CDR3 sequence reads: CASSFPQRGNTIYF. In DNA form, the CDR3 reads TGTGCCAGCAGCTTCCCCCAGCGAGGAAACACCATATATTTT.

This chain joins TRBV5-4 and TRBJ2-1, with a weak D call TRBD1 (6 bases). From germline, CDR1 is SGHNT and CDR2 YYREEE (reference sequence). The ends were cut back, 4 bases at V and 1 base at J, with 12 bases in the middle. The CDR3 loop spans 15 amino acids. As DNA, the CDR3 is TGTGCCAGCAGCCTAACACAGGGTTCCTACAATGAGCAGTTCTTC. This codes for CASSLTQGSYNEQFF.

This chain uses TRBV27 with TRBJ1-5; maybe TRBD1 (5 bases). The V and J ends lost 0 bases and 6 bases respectively, with 12 bases between them. This CDR3 has 15 residues. The germline gives CDR1 MNHEY, CDR2 SMNVEV (reference sequence). CDR3 residues: CASSLSTASPQPQHF. In DNA form, the CDR3 reads TGTGCCAGCAGTTTATCGACAGCAAGCCCTCAGCCCCAGCATTTT.

This sequence joins TRBV6-5 and TRBJ2-7; 8 bases match TRBD1. Germline CDR1 reads MNHEY; CDR2 reads SVGAGI. This CDR3 comprises 14 residues. Trimming cost V 5 bases and J 6 bases; bases outside gene matches: 9. The CDR3 sequence is CASSTRTGWGEQYF. The CDR3 DNA reads as TGTGCCAGCAGTACCCGGACAGGGTGGGGCGAGCAGTACTTC.

This chain links TRBV18 with TRBJ2-7; D gene ambiguous. Germline CDR1 reads KGHSH; CDR2 reads LQKENI. The CDR3 sequence is 13 residues long. Trimming left V 3 bases short and J 2 bases short, with 8 bases between. CDR3 in amino acids: CASSPSQTYEQYF. The CDR3 bases are TGTGCCAGCTCACCGTCACAGACCTACGAGCAGTACTTC.

Only one count was recorded for this clone. The chain couples TRBV6-5 to TRBJ1-6; TRBD1 matches 10 bases. The J segment lost 8 bases and the V segment lost 4 bases, leaving 5 bases of the junction unmatched. The CDR3 covers 15 residues. CDR1 and CDR2 from the germline V gene are MNHEY and SVGAGI. CDR3 in DNA: TGTGCCAGCAGTTCTCCGGGACAGGGGTATTCACCCCTCCACTTT. This codes for CASSSPGQGYSPLHF.

Here the CDR3 DNA reads TGTGCCAGCAGCTTAGCCCAGGGGTTAATCGGCGGGGGGTATACGCAGTATTTT. It codes for CASSLAQGLIGGGYTQYF. The rearrangement joins TRBV7-2 to TRBJ2-3; 8 bases line up with TRBD2. This CDR3 is 18 amino acids long. Germline V lookup: CDR1 SGHTA, CDR2 FQGNSA. The V and J ends lost 0 bases and 7 bases, in that order; junction bases with no gene match: 15.

This clone turned up a few times. The chain recombines TRBV29-1 with TRBJ1-1; the D gene is possibly TRBD1 (6 bases). V lost 0 bases and J lost 3, with 8 bases in between. Germline V gene lookup returns CDR1 SQVTM and CDR2 ANQGSEA. There are 13 residues in the CDR3. The CDR3 region has the DNA TGCAGCGTTGAAGAGGGGGCCTACACTGAAGCTTTCTTT. This encodes CSVEEGAYTEAFF.

This clone was recorded once. This chain joins TRBV11-1 and TRBJ2-1; the match to TRBD2 covers 8 bases. Germline V gene sequence: CDR1 SGHAT, CDR2 FQDESV (reference sequence). The V and J ends lost 5 bases and 4 bases, in that order; junction bases with no gene match: 7. The CDR3 is made up of 15 amino acids. CDR3 nucleotide sequence: TGTGCCAGCAGCCCTAGAGCGGGGGAATACAATGAGCAGTTCTTC. Its translation is CASSPRAGEYNEQFF.

The chain has TRBV30 and TRBJ1-2; 8 nucleotides agree with TRBD1. This CDR3 is 13 amino acids long. CDR1 and CDR2 from the germline V gene are GTSNPN and SVGIG (reference sequence). V lost 4 bases to trimming and J lost 4 bases; unmatched junction nucleotides: 5. CDR3: CAWNRDRPYGYTF. CDR3 in DNA: TGTGCCTGGAACCGGGACAGGCCCTATGGCTACACCTTC.

The rearrangement uses TRBV14 and TRBJ1-4, with D perhaps TRBD1 (6 bases). V was pared by 2 bases and J by 0 bases, with 10 bases between. The CDR3 is 16 residues long. CDR1 is SGHDN, CDR2 FVKESK, per germline. DNA of the CDR3: TGTGCCAGCAGCCAACGTAAGGGGGCAACTAATGAAAAACTGTTTTTT. Protein product: CASSQRKGATNEKLFF.